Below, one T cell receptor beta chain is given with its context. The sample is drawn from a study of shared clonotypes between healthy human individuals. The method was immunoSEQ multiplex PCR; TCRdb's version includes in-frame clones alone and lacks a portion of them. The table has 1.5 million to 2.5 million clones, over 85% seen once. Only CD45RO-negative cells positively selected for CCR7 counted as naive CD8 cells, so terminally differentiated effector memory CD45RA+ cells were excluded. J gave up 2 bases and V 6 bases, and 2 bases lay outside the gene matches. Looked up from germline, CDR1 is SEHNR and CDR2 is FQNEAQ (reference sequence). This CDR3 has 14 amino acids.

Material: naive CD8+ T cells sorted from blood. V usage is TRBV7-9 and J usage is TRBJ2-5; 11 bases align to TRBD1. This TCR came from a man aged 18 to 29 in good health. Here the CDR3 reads CASSRDRGQETQYF. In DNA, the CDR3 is TGTGCCAGCAGTAGGGACAGGGGGCAAGAGACCCAGTACTTC.